This is a list of T cell receptor beta chains from one sample in a study of beta chain features in type 1 diabetes. Sequencing used immunoSEQ multiplex PCR; TCRdb keeps in-frame clones, though not all of them. The sample carries about 700,000 clones, 13% recorded once. Sequencing was done on a sample of naive CD4+ T cells from blood. Every receptor here comes from a man younger than 30 with type 1 diabetes. Each CDR3 is given with its conserved first and last residue. A D gene is named only where the DNA matches it firmly. A row's size may be missing; if present it is once, few, many or a size class.

TRBJ2-3 TRBV9 - - TGTGCCAGCAGCGTAGAAGGTAGCCGGGGCACAGATACGCAGTATTTT CASSVEGSRGTDTQYF
TRBJ2-5 TRBV20-1 TRBD2 - TGCAGTGCTAGCGGGGGGGAGACCCAGTACTTC CSASGGETQYF
TRBJ1-2 TRBV6-5 - few TGTGCCAGCAGTTACTCGTTTACTCCCTATGGCTACACCTTC CASSYSFTPYGYTF
TRBJ2-5 TRBV7-9 - few TGTGCCAGCAGCCAGGACTCCGGCAGGCAGACCCAGTACTTC CASSQDSGRQTQYF
TRBJ2-5 TRBV5-4 TRBD1 few TGTGCCAGCAGCTCAGTGATGAGGACAGGGTCCTACCAAGAGACCCAGTACTTC CASSSVMRTGSYQETQYF
TRBJ2-3 TRBV18 - few TGTGCCAGCTCACCGGCACCCCTCACAGATACGCAGTATTTT CASSPAPLTDTQYF
TRBJ2-1 TRBV7-9 TRBD2 - TGTGCCAGCAGCCCCGGGGAGCTAGCGGGGCCTATCTCCTACAATGAGCAGTTCTTC CASSPGELAGPISYNEQFF
TRBJ1-1 TRBV7-9 - - TGTGCCAGCAGCTTATTGCGCACTGAAGCTTTCTTT CASSLLRTEAFF
TRBJ1-1 TRBV4-2 - - TGTGCCAGCAGCCAAGGGGTTGATTGGAGGCCTGAAGCTTTCTTT CASSQGVDWRPEAFF
TRBJ2-7 TRBV30 - few TGTGCCTGGAGTCGGGGGTCCTACGAGCAGTACTTC CAWSRGSYEQYF
TRBJ2-1 TRBV5-4 - few TGTGCCAGCAGCTTGGACTATGTACAGGCTGAGCAGTTCTTC CASSLDYVQAEQFF
TRBJ1-2 TRBV5-1 - few TGCGCCAGCAGGAGGGAAAGGGTCCCAATCCACGGCTACACCTTC CASRRERVPIHGYTF
TRBJ1-1 TRBV7-8 - - TGTGCCAGCAGCCGTGGACCTACCCTGATAATGAACACTGAAGCTTTCTTT CASSRGPTLIMNTEAFF
TRBJ2-7 TRBV28 - - TGTGCCAGCAGTTCCCCTAGAATCCAGTACTTC CASSSPRIQYF
TRBJ1-1 TRBV28 - - TGTGCCAGCACCAAACGAACCACGGGGGAGGGGGCTTTCTTT CASTKRTTGEGAFF
TRBJ2-1 TRBV11-2 TRBD2 - TGTGCCAGCAGGCCCGGGGGGAGTGGCAATGAGCAGTTCTTC CASRPGGSGNEQFF
TRBJ1-6 TRBV6-6 TRBD1 - TGTGCCAGCAGGTCACAGGGGTCCCTCCACTTT CASRSQGSLHF
TRBJ1-4 TRBV2 - few TGTGCCAGCAGTGAACAGCTAAATGAAAAACTGTTTTTT CASSEQLNEKLFF
TRBJ1-4 TRBV28 - few TGTGCCAGCAGCGTCCACGGAAAACTGTTTTTT CASSVHGKLFF
TRBJ1-5 TRBV5-6 - few TGTGCCAGCAGCGCGGGAGGGGGCAATCAGCCCCAGCATTTT CASSAGGGNQPQHF
TRBJ1-4 TRBV30 TRBD1 few TGTGCCTGGGGCAGACAGGGAGAAGAAAAACTGTTTTTT CAWGRQGEEKLFF
TRBJ2-7 TRBV2 - few TGTGCCAGCAGCGCCACGGGCCAGATTTACGAGCAGTACTTC CASSATGQIYEQYF
TRBJ2-3 TRBV10-3 - - TGTGCCATCAGGGAGTCGTTGATTACTGGGGGCACAGATACGCAGTATTTT CAIRESLITGGTDTQYF
TRBJ2-1 TRBV18 TRBD1 - TGTGCCAGCTCACCACCGGGACAGGATTACTACAATGAGCAGTTCTTC CASSPPGQDYYNEQFF
TRBJ2-1 TRBV6-6 - - TGTGCCAGCAGTTCGACGTCTAGGTGGAATGAGCAGTTCTTC CASSSTSRWNEQFF
TRBJ1-2 TRBV30 - few TGTGCCTGGAGTGTACCCCCAGGGGAGTTTGGCTATGGCTACACCTTC CAWSVPPGEFGYGYTF
TRBJ2-5 TRBV6-1 TRBD1 few TGTGCCAGCAGTGAAGCGAGGGGGCCCCGGGCCCAGTACTTC CASSEARGPRAQYF
TRBJ1-2 TRBV19 - few TGTGCCAGTAGTATAGCAGGGCAGGGCTATGGCTACACCTTC CASSIAGQGYGYTF
TRBJ2-6 TRBV5-6 - - TGTGCCAGCAGCTCCTCCTCTGGGGCCAACGTCCTGACTTTC CASSSSSGANVLTF